This T cell receptor beta chain originates from a study of cytotoxic CD8 clonotypes in ibrutinib-treated CLL. Overall study context: Of a cohort that held some eleven relapsed/refractory and around 16 treatment-naive patients, fewer than 18 were IGHV unmutated.

Assay used: immunoSEQ multiplex PCR; TCRdb lists only in-frame clones, some missing. The table shows more than 50,000 clones, with approximately 62% occurring only once. CDR1 MNHNS and CDR2 SASEGT come from the germline V gene. V lost 0 bases and J lost 3, with 12 bases in between. The CDR3 covers 15 residues. The sample in question was PBMCs, obtained after 12 months of ibrutinib treatment. This chain uses TRBV6-1 with TRBJ2-7, with TRBD1 as a possible D gene (5 bases). This receptor was identified in a human donor with chronic lymphocytic leukemia. Written as DNA, the CDR3 is TGTGCCAGCAGTGAAGCGCAGGGCCCTATCTACGAGCAGTACTTC. As protein: CASSEAQGPIYEQYF.